A selection of T cell receptor beta chains follows, all from one sample in a study of cytomegalovirus exposure and HLA in healthy donors. Assay: immunoSEQ multiplex PCR; the TCRdb copy retains only in-frame clones and omits some. The sample yields around 64,000 clones, 65% to 90% seen once. The sequencing input was PBMCs. The receptors were gathered from a female donor in good health and CMV-seronegative. Each CDR3 is given with its conserved first and last residue. Fields, in order: clone size, J gene, V gene, CDR3 protein. A row's size may be missing; if present it is once, few, many or a size class.

NA,TRBJ1-3,TRBV4-3,CASSQGGGQGTSDTIYF
NA,TRBJ2-1,TRBV7-8,CASSLRTRMGYYNEQFF
few,TRBJ2-3,TRBV5-1,CASSPNGDTQYF
once,TRBJ2-7,TRBV7-9,CASSLLAEAYEQYF
NA,TRBJ2-3,TRBV7-2,CASSRKYSGGTRTDTQYF
NA,TRBJ2-7,TRBV6-1,CASSEAAQLTYEQYF
few,TRBJ2-1,TRBV6-5,CASSYLPPGGYNEQFF
NA,TRBJ2-3,TRBV9,CASSSGTGFADTQYF
NA,TRBJ2-7,TRBV7-9,CASRTGPYEQYF
NA,TRBJ2-4,TRBV15,CATSRDLAGGDIQYF
NA,TRBJ2-7,TRBV4-2,CASSPTGSYEQYF
NA,TRBJ1-2,TRBV5-4,CASSQTDRYYGYTF
NA,TRBJ2-5,TRBV11-1,CASSFYGQGKETQYF
NA,TRBJ1-1,TRBV6-7,CASRPGQGVRWEAFF
once,TRBJ1-5,TRBV10-3,CAISELEVNQPQHF
NA,TRBJ2-3,TRBV6-5,CASSRTSGTDTQYF
few,TRBJ2-1,TRBV11-2,CASSLATGSAQRGEQFF
NA,TRBJ2-3,TRBV7-2,CASSLDVGRGGDTQYF
NA,TRBJ1-6,TRBV5-6,CASSARDNYNSPLHF
NA,TRBJ1-6,TRBV28,CASSAGDRYSPLHF
NA,TRBJ2-3,TRBV9,CASSVAGLAGGTDTQYF
NA,TRBJ2-7,TRBV6-5,CASSYFSAGVNEQYF